This TCR beta chain was recorded in a study of blood T cell repertoires in COVID-19 (dated by TCRdb to about 2020). General notes on the study: Collaborator samples came from the United States, Italy and Spain and covered acute and convalescent phases of COVID-19. The material from the prospective study consisted of cDNA or gDNA derived from T cells, B-cell-depleted T cells, or PBMCs. HLA class I and class II types, where available, came from metadata supplied by the sample provider rather than from assay-based typing. Samples were obtained from the ongoing ImmuneRACE study (first 160 participants) and from about 1,300 subjects provided by 6 global collaborators. The dataset comprised deeply sampled blood TCRbeta repertoires from subjects exposed to, actively infected with, or recovered from COVID-19. Sample metadata almost always included a de-identified subject ID, COVID-19 status, age in years and sex. The repertoires were made available in a free public database intended to serve as a resource for research on the immune response to SARS-CoV-2.

TCRbeta CDR3 regions were amplified from genomic DNA by means of the immunoSEQ Assay, a bias-controlled multiplex PCR. From the authors' description of their analysis: Within the assay, amplification of reference gene primers was used to estimate how many nucleated cells each sample contained. To quantify the absolute abundance of each unique TCRbeta CDR3 rearrangement, sequence reads were collapsed and filtered. For each sample, productive Simpson clonality was calculated as the square root of Simpson's diversity index across productive rearrangements. TCRdb carries this immuneACCESS record with in-frame sequences only. Its versions omit some clonotypes, under half of them owing to an unresolved V gene in the studies checked, with the rest unexplained. V, J and clone size are those of that table, while D and trimming were read from the DNA. Here the sample has roughly 80,000 clones; about 90% occur a single time. The ten largest clones add up to 5.8% of the sample.

What the authors observed across the whole study: The quantity of clinical and demographic metadata differed by source and by participant and was supplied without curation.

V is cut by 5 bases and J by 6 bases, and the space between the germline ends is 11 bases. The CDR3 runs 13 residues from the cysteine to the phenylalanine. Just the 39-base CDR3 DNA is kept, in frame starting at base 1. Sequences SGHTA (CDR1) and FQGNSA (CDR2) are obtained from the germline V gene. Concerning this clone itself: The antigen it recognizes is unknown. Base qualities were left out, and no much larger clone turns up one base away.

The collaborating institutions used their own protocols to collect whole blood in K2EDTA tubes. For TCRbeta analysis, collaborator samples were shipped as frozen whole blood, as isolated PBMCs, or as DNA extracted from either sample type. The receptor comes from a man in his fifties with active COVID-19. The sample taken for sequencing was peripheral blood. The chain couples TRBV7-2 to TRBJ1-5; the D region possibly corresponds to TRBD1 (5 bases align). The nucleotide sequence is given as TGTGCCAGCAGCGCCACCACAGGTCAGCCCCAGCATTTT. It encodes CASSATTGQPQHF.